The source of this T cell receptor (beta chain) is a study of shared clonotypes between healthy human individuals. General study results and limits: There were few donors, and this limited the genetic and exposure-history diversity represented. Shared clonotypes: roughly 5% naive CD4, roughly 3.5% naive CD8, 2.3% memory CD4, about 0.41% memory CD8. Non-shared clonotypes were found to have lower generation probabilities than the clonotypes that were shared by all four of the sorted-subset donors.

Sequencing used immunoSEQ multiplex PCR; TCRdb keeps in-frame clones, though not all of them. Here the sample spans about 2 million clones, approximately 94% being singletons. On this clone itself: The target antigen is unknown.

The naive CD8 population came from CD45RO-negative cells selected for CCR7, without terminally differentiated effector memory CD45RA+ cells. Germline trimming cut 6 bases from V and 4 bases from J; bases unmatched to any gene: 3. CDR3 size: 15 residues. Germline assignment: CDR1 ENHRY and CDR2 SYGVKD. Source material: naive CD8+ T cells sorted from blood. The rearrangement joins TRBV10-3 to TRBJ2-3, with TRBD2 identical over 14 bases. This TCR came from a man younger than 30 in good health. CDR3 protein: CAIRGLAGDPDTQYF. In DNA, the CDR3 is TGTGCCATCAGGGGACTAGCGGGAGACCCAGATACGCAGTATTTT.